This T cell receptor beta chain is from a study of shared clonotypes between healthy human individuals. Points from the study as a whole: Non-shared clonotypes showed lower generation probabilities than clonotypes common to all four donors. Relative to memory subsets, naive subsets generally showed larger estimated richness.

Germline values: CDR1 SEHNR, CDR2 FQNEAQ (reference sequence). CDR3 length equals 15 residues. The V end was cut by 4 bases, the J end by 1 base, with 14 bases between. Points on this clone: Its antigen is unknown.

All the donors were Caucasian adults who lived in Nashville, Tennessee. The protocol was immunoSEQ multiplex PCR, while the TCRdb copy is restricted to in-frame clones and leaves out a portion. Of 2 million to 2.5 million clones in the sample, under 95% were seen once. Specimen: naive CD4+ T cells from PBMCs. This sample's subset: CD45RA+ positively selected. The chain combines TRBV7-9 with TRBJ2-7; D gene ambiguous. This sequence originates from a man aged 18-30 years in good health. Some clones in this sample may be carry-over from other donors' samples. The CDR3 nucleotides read TGTGCCAGCAGCTCCGCTGTCACAGCTTCCTACGAGCAGTACTTC. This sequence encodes CASSSAVTASYEQYF.